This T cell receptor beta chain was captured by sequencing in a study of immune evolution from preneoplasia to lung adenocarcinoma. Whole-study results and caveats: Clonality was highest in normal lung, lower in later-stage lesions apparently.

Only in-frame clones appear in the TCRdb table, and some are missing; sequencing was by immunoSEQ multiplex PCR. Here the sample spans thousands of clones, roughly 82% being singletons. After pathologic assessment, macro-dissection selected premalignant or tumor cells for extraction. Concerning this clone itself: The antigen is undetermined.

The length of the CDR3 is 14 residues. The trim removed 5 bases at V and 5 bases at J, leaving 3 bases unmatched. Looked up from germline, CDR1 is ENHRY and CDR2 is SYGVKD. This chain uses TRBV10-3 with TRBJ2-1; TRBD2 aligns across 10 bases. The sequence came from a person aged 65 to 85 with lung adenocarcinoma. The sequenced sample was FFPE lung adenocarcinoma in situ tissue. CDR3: CAISSTSGNNEQFF. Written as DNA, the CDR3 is TGTGCCATCAGTAGCACTAGCGGGAACAATGAGCAGTTCTTC.